The source of this T cell receptor beta chain is a study of blood T cell repertoires in COVID-19. Assay used: immunoSEQ multiplex PCR; TCRdb lists only in-frame clones, some missing. The sample gives about 180,000 clones, approximately 79% of which show up once; about 7.8% is in the top ten. The CDR3 has 16 amino acids. V dropped 1 base and J dropped 1 base, with 14 bases sitting between them. Germline CDR1 SGHTA, CDR2 FQGNSA. Sequencing was carried out using peripheral blood. V gene TRBV7-2 combines with J gene TRBJ2-7, with D possibly TRBD1 on 6 matching bases. The source of this sequence is a woman aged 60-75 years with COVID-19, enrolled during active disease. In DNA, the CDR3 is TGTGCCAGCAGCTTAGTCCAAAGTACAGGGTCCTACGAGCAGTACTTC. Its protein is CASSLVQSTGSYEQYF.